The 10 T cell receptor beta chains below come from one sample, sequenced in a study of T cell responses to AZD1222 COVID-19 vaccine. This table comes from immunoSEQ multiplex PCR, and its TCRdb copy is limited to in-frame clones, with some not included. The sample gives 100,000 to 150,000 clones, roughly nine tenths of which show up once; approximately 30% is in the top ten. The sample in question was peripheral blood, obtained on day 0 of AZD1222 vaccination. Receptor source: an adult in good health.

This rearrangement joins TRBV11-2 to TRBJ1-3; maybe TRBD1 (6 bases). The ends were cut back, 1 base at V and 5 bases at J, with 9 bases in the middle. CDR3 length: 14 amino acids. Germline V gene sequence: CDR1 SGHAT, CDR2 FQNNGV. Here the CDR3 DNA reads TGTGCCAGCAGCTTAGGAAGGGGGAGAAACACCATATATTTT. This codes for CASSLGRGRNTIYF.

This clone appeared a few times. J is TRBJ2-5 and V is TRBV5-4, with D possibly being TRBD1 (6 bases). Germline V gives CDR1 SGHNT, CDR2 YYREEE (reference sequence). This CDR3 is 11 amino acids long. The V gene lost 4 bases and the J gene lost 9 bases, with 10 bases spanning the gap. In nucleotides, the CDR3 is TGTGCCAGCAGCGCCGAGGGGGCCCAGTACTTC. Translation: CASSAEGAQYF.

This clone was counted a single time. The chain joins TRBV28 to TRBJ1-2; 8 bases agree with TRBD1. V was pared by 9 bases and J by 3 bases, with 15 bases of the junction left unmatched. The CDR3 consists of 16 residues. CDR1 is MDHEN and CDR2 is SYDVKM in the germline V gene. CDR3 in amino acids: CASREISQGADYGYTF. As DNA, the CDR3 is TGTGCCAGTAGGGAAATTTCCCAGGGGGCAGACTATGGCTACACCTTC.

V is TRBV5-6 and J is TRBJ1-6, with D possibly matching TRBD1 (6 bases). Germline lookup yields CDR1 SGHDT and CDR2 YYEEEE. CDR3 length: 14 amino acids. Trimming stripped 3 bases from V and 7 bases from J, with 11 bases between. As DNA, the CDR3 is TGTGCCAGCAGCTGGGACACCTCAAATTCACCCCTCCACTTT. It is translated as CASSWDTSNSPLHF.

This chain connects TRBV18 to TRBJ1-3; D possibly corresponds to TRBD1 (6 bases). The CDR3 contains 16 residues. In germline, CDR1 is KGHSH, CDR2 LQKENI. The ends were cut back, 4 bases at V and 1 base at J, with 14 bases in the middle. The DNA for the CDR3 is TGTGCCAGCTCACAGACCAGGGGAGGGTCTGGAAACACCATATATTTT. It specifies CASSQTRGGSGNTIYF.

This rearrangement joins TRBV6-5 to TRBJ1-5; D not resolved. Germline CDR1 and CDR2: MNHEY and SVGAGI. CDR3 length equals 13 residues. Trimming took 5 bases from V and 6 from J, leaving 11 bases between them. The CDR3 spells CASSIARGQPQHF. The CDR3 region has the DNA TGTGCCAGCAGTATAGCCCGCGGTCAGCCCCAGCATTTT.

This chain connects TRBV7-3 to TRBJ2-5; D is unclear. V gave up 5 bases and J gave up 5 bases, with 12 bases separating them. The CDR3 runs 13 residues. Germline CDR1 and CDR2: SGHTA and FQGTGA. The CDR3 protein is CASSTELGETQYF. DNA of the CDR3: TGTGCCAGCAGCACAGAGCTGGGGGAGACCCAGTACTTC.

The chain links TRBV11-3 to TRBJ2-1; 7 bases are shared with TRBD1. Germline V CDR1 and CDR2: SGHNT, YENEEA. The ends lost 5 bases at V and 7 bases at J; junction bases unmatched: 5. This CDR3 has 13 amino acids. The CDR3: CASSRGQENEQFF. The DNA for the CDR3 is TGTGCCAGCAGCCGCGGACAGGAAAATGAGCAGTTCTTC. The whole variable domain, filled in from reference TRBV11-3 and TRBJ2-1, reads EAGVVQSPRYKIIEKKQPVAFWCNPISGHNTLYWYLQNLGQGPELLIRYENEEAVDDSQLPKDRFSAERLKGVDSTLKIQPAELGDSAVYLCASSRGQENEQFFGPGTRLTVL.

The rearrangement links TRBV2 to TRBJ1-6, with D tentatively TRBD1 (6 bases). The length of the CDR3 is 13 residues. The V gene lost 8 bases and the J gene lost 8 bases, with 13 bases spanning the gap. CDR1 and CDR2 from the germline V gene are SNHLY and FYNNEI. The CDR3 region is CASRIGGDSPLHF. For the CDR3, the DNA is TGTGCCAGCCGGATAGGGGGGGATTCACCCCTCCACTTT.

V gene TRBV7-9 combines with J gene TRBJ2-4; no clear D. Germline values: CDR1 SEHNR, CDR2 FQNEAQ (reference sequence). The CDR3 contains 13 residues. V lost 1 base and J lost 2, with 3 bases in between. As DNA, the CDR3 is TGTGCCAGCAGCTTAGTCCCCAAAAACATTCAGTACTTC. Translated: CASSLVPKNIQYF. Using reference TRBV7-9 and TRBJ2-4 for the parts outside the CDR3, the full variable domain is DTGVSQNPRHKITKRGQNVTFRCDPISEHNRLYWYRQTLGQGPEFLTYFQNEAQLEKSRLLSDRFSAERPKGSFSTLEIQRTEQGDSAMYLCASSLVPKNIQYFGAGTRLSVL.